What follows are 24 T cell receptor beta chains derived from one specimen sequenced in a study of T-cell reconstitution after alpha-beta-depleted transplantation in children. Using unique molecular identifiers, the investigators prepared the TCRbeta library. TCRdb analysed the PCR reads with MiXCR anew, one entry per CDR3 protein. The sample has hundreds of thousands of distinct CDR3 sequences; about 24% are singletons. The sample in question was PBMCs, mostly from graft donor cells, obtained 360 days after TCRalphabeta/CD19-depleted stem cell transplant. The receptors shown here come from a female patient aged 2-9 years who had a stem cell transplant for congenital amegakaryocytic thrombocytopenia, so the T cells may come from the graft donor.

The chain employs TRBV12-3 or TRBV12-4 and TRBJ1-1; D call uncertain. This CDR3 is 16 amino acids long. Trimming shortened V by 5 bases and J by 8 bases, and 24 bases separated the two germline ends. CDR3 region: CASSPGTGARRSEAFF. The CDR3 nucleotides read TGTGCCAGCAGTCCCGGCACGGGCGCCCGACGATCGGAAGCTTTCTTT.

The chain couples TRBV20-1 to TRBJ1-5; TRBD1 aligns across 7 bases. The germline V gene encodes CDR1 DFQATT and CDR2 SNEGSKA (reference sequence). Trimming at V came to 0 bases and at J to 5 bases, leaving 7 bases not matched to a gene. This CDR3 spans 15 amino acids. The CDR3 here is CSARDARQGHQPQHF. Here the CDR3 DNA reads TGCAGTGCTAGAGATGCCCGACAGGGACATCAGCCCCAGCATTTT.

The chain joins TRBV20-1 to TRBJ1-6; 9 bases fit TRBD1. V trimming: 3 bases; J trimming: 0 bases; junction bases outside the gene matches: 6. The CDR3 sequence is 17 residues long. CDR1 is DFQATT and CDR2 is SNEGSKA in the germline V gene (reference sequence). The CDR3 loop is CSASNRGPSSYNSPLHF. The CDR3 DNA is TGCAGTGCTAGTAACAGGGGGCCCAGCTCCTATAATTCACCCCTCCACTTT.

The V gene is TRBV12-3 or TRBV12-4, the J gene TRBJ1-6; unclear D gene. CDR3 size: 12 residues. Trimming shortened V by 6 bases and J by 9 bases, and 9 bases separated the two germline ends. In nucleotides, the CDR3 is TGTGCCAGCAGCCCCCCTGGTTCACCCCTCCACTTT. Protein product: CASSPPGSPLHF.

A note on this clonotype: A much larger clone lies a single base off, so this may be a read error. V is TRBV12-3 or TRBV12-4 and J is TRBJ2-1; D is unclear. The CDR3 has 16 residues. The CDR3 sequence: CASSGSIGRSHNEQFF. In nucleotides, the CDR3 is TGTGCCAGCAGTGGATCAATAGGGCGCTCCCACAATGAGCAGTTCTTC.

This chain connects TRBV28 to TRBJ1-5; D remains ambiguous. Trimming removed 1 base from V and 1 base from J, with 5 bases in between. Germline lookup yields CDR1 MDHEN and CDR2 SYDVKM. The length of the CDR3 is 14 residues. The CDR3 reads CASSLLSSNQPQHF. The CDR3 DNA sequence: TGTGCCAGCAGTTTATTATCGAGCAATCAGCCCCAGCATTTT. Full variable domain (rest looked up from reference TRBV28 and TRBJ1-5): DVKVTQSSRYLVKRTGEKVFLECVQDMDHENMFWYRQDPGLGLRLIYFSYDVKMKEKGDIPEGYSVSREKKERFSLILESASTNQTSMYLCASSLLSSNQPQHFGDGTRLSIL.

This clonotype was detected a few times. The J gene is TRBJ1-5, the V gene TRBV6-2 or TRBV6-3; D is ambiguous. The CDR3 spans 14 residues. Per germline, CDR1 MNHEY and CDR2 SVGEGT. The germline V and J ends were trimmed by 7 bases and 1 base, with 11 bases remaining between them. CDR3: CASIKDGSNQPQHF. The CDR3 bases are TGTGCCAGCATCAAGGACGGAAGCAATCAGCCCCAGCATTTT.

This clonotype has only a few counts. The rearrangement links TRBV29-1 to TRBJ1-2; 10 nucleotides line up with TRBD1. Germline V gene lookup returns CDR1 SQVTM and CDR2 ANQGSEA. V lost 0 bases and J lost 8; bases outside the gene matches: 6. The CDR3 consists of 14 residues. Here the CDR3 reads CSVEDPRTGGGYTF. In DNA form, the CDR3 reads TGCAGCGTTGAAGATCCTCGGACAGGGGGAGGCTACACCTTC.

A few counts support this clonotype. The chain links TRBV28 to TRBJ1-6; TRBD1 might be the D (5 bases). The CDR3 has 18 amino acids. Looked up from germline, CDR1 is MDHEN and CDR2 is SYDVKM. V lost 10 bases and J lost 0, with 22 bases in between. This CDR3 reads CATNSRQSRSSYNSPLHF. DNA of the CDR3: TGTGCCACAAACAGTCGACAGAGCCGGAGCTCCTATAATTCACCCCTCCACTTT. Looking up the rest from reference TRBV28 and TRBJ1-6 gives the full variable domain: DVKVTQSSRYLVKRTGEKVFLECVQDMDHENMFWYRQDPGLGLRLIYFSYDVKMKEKGDIPEGYSVSREKKERFSLILESASTNQTSMYLCATNSRQSRSSYNSPLHFGNGTRLTVT.

This clonotype was counted between two and nine times. The V and J genes are TRBV7-9 and TRBJ2-5; the D is unclear. CDR3 length equals 17 residues. Germline values: CDR1 SEHNR, CDR2 FQNEAQ (reference sequence). The V gene lost 6 bases and the J gene lost 0 bases, with 20 bases spanning the gap. CDR3 loop: CASSTPFRQEHQETQYF. CDR3 DNA: TGTGCCAGCAGTACCCCTTTCCGACAAGAACACCAAGAGACCCAGTACTTC.

The genes are TRBV2 and TRBJ2-6, with D unclear. The CDR3 consists of 14 residues. CDR1 and CDR2 (germline): SNHLY, FYNNEI. Trimming shortened V by 7 bases and J by 2 bases, and 9 bases separated the two germline ends. CDR3 DNA: TGTGCCAGCACCCTCGATGCTGGGGCCAACGTCCTGACTTTC. This codes for CASTLDAGANVLTF.

Points on this clonotype: At one of its ends the junction is not consistent with the germline gene, which may arise from a read error. The rearrangement uses TRBV4-1 and TRBJ2-2; a weak D match, TRBD2 (7 bases). Germline loops: CDR1 MGHRA, CDR2 YSYEKL. The CDR3 sequence is 18 residues long. CDR3 bases: TGCGCCAGCAGCCAAGTAGGGACGGGGGGCCCGGGGACCGGGGAACTGTTTTTT. This translates into CASSQVGTGGPGTGELFF.

The genes are TRBV20-1 and TRBJ1-2; D might be TRBD1 (5 bases). Looked up from germline, CDR1 is DFQATT and CDR2 is SNEGSKA (reference sequence). CDR3 length: 14 amino acids. V lost 3 bases to trimming and J lost 2 bases, with 13 bases between them. The CDR3 DNA is TGCAGTGCTAGCGGAGGGGCTGGCAACTATGGCTACACCTTC. It yields the protein CSASGGAGNYGYTF.

The chain recombines TRBV4-2 with TRBJ1-2; possibly TRBD1 for D (5 bases). The CDR3 is made up of 14 amino acids. V dropped 1 base and J dropped 5 bases, with 11 bases sitting between them. Germline lookup yields CDR1 LGHNA and CDR2 YNFKEQ. The CDR3 coding sequence is TGTGCCAGCAGCCAAGGCAGACAGAAGTATGGCTACACCTTC. Protein product: CASSQGRQKYGYTF.

The V gene is TRBV12-3 or TRBV12-4, the J gene TRBJ2-5; no firm D call. The CDR3 runs to 14 residues. The V end lost 4 bases, the J end lost 4 bases, and 13 bases lay between the germline ends. CDR3 sequence (DNA): TGTGCCAGCAGTTCCCCTCCACTGGGAGAGACCCAGTACTTC. It yields the protein CASSSPPLGETQYF.

The chain recombines TRBV24-1 with TRBJ1-5; 8 bases agree with TRBD1. The CDR3 contains 17 residues. The V gene end was trimmed by 4 bases and the J gene end by 3 bases; junction bases not matched to a gene: 10. Germline CDR1 KGHDR, CDR2 SFDVKD. The CDR3 sequence: CATSEGTTGDDNQPQHF. CDR3 DNA: TGTGCCACCAGTGAGGGGACGACAGGGGATGACAATCAGCCCCAGCATTTT.

The V call is TRBV10-3, the J call TRBJ2-7; perhaps D is TRBD1 or TRBD2 (5 bases each). The germline CDR1 and CDR2 sequences are ENHRY and SYGVKD. Trimming took off 6 bases at V and 6 bases at J, with 18 bases between the two ends. The CDR3 has 14 residues. CDR3 sequence (DNA): TGTGCCATCAGCGGCAGGGAACCCGAGGGCGAGCAGTACTTC. The encoded protein is CAISGREPEGEQYF.

The gene calls are TRBV20-1 and TRBJ2-1, with D maybe TRBD2 (5 bases). The V gene's germline CDR1 is DFQATT and CDR2 SNEGSKA (reference sequence). There are 15 residues in the CDR3. V was cut by 3 bases and J by 0 bases, with 12 bases left in between. The DNA of the CDR3 is TGCAGTGCTAGGGCTAGCTCAACCTCCTACAATGAGCAGTTCTTC. The encoded protein is CSARASSTSYNEQFF.

This chain links TRBV19 with TRBJ2-3; no clear D. From germline, CDR1 is LNHDA and CDR2 SQIVND (reference sequence). CDR3 length: 14 amino acids. Trimming cost V 1 base and J 2 bases, with 7 bases left between them. CDR3 in amino acids: CASSIVAATDTQYF. The CDR3 DNA reads as TGTGCCAGTAGTATAGTGGCAGCCACAGATACGCAGTATTTT.

The chain couples TRBV3-1 to TRBJ2-1, with 9 bases that match TRBD2. V dropped 1 base and J dropped 4; count of bases not matched to a gene: 14. There are 19 residues in the CDR3. Germline loops: CDR1 LGHDT, CDR2 YNNKEL (reference sequence). The CDR3 DNA reads as TGTGCCAGCAGCCAAGGGGTCCCCTTTGGACTAGCGAGTTACAATGAGCAGTTCTTC. Translating gives CASSQGVPFGLASYNEQFF.

This clonotype was recorded a few times. The rearrangement links TRBV20-1 to TRBJ2-3; no clear D. Per the germline V gene, CDR1 is DFQATT and CDR2 is SNEGSKA (reference sequence). V gave up 5 bases and J gave up 0 bases, with 12 bases separating them. The CDR3 is made up of 14 amino acids. The CDR3 reads CSAFPSFSTDTQYF. Here the CDR3 DNA reads TGCAGTGCTTTCCCCTCCTTTAGCACAGATACGCAGTATTTT.

This clonotype was picked up a small number of times. The rearrangement links TRBV9 to TRBJ2-2; unclear D gene. Germline values: CDR1 SGDLS, CDR2 YYNGEE. V gave up 0 bases and J gave up 6 bases, with 12 bases separating them. The length of the CDR3 is 15 residues. The CDR3 here is CASSVALRPAGELFF. The CDR3 region has the DNA TGTGCCAGCAGCGTAGCCCTACGACCCGCCGGGGAGCTGTTTTTT.

This clonotype has more than one count but fewer than ten. V is TRBV29-1 and J is TRBJ2-7; 7 bases match TRBD1. The CDR3 is made up of 12 amino acids. Unmatched junction bases numbered 5, after V lost 7 bases and J lost 2 bases. Looked up from germline, CDR1 is SQVTM and CDR2 is ANQGSEA. CDR3 region: CSALDRTYEQYF. The CDR3 bases are TGCAGCGCGCTGGACAGGACCTACGAGCAGTACTTC.

The J gene is TRBJ2-7, the V gene TRBV5-1; 8 nucleotides match TRBD1. CDR3 length: 14 amino acids. J was trimmed by 5 bases and V by 1 base; bases with no gene match: 5. The germline V gene encodes CDR1 SGHRS and CDR2 YFSETQ. The CDR3 here is CASSLIGRGHEQYF. The CDR3 DNA reads as TGCGCCAGCAGCTTGATTGGCAGGGGGCACGAGCAGTACTTC.